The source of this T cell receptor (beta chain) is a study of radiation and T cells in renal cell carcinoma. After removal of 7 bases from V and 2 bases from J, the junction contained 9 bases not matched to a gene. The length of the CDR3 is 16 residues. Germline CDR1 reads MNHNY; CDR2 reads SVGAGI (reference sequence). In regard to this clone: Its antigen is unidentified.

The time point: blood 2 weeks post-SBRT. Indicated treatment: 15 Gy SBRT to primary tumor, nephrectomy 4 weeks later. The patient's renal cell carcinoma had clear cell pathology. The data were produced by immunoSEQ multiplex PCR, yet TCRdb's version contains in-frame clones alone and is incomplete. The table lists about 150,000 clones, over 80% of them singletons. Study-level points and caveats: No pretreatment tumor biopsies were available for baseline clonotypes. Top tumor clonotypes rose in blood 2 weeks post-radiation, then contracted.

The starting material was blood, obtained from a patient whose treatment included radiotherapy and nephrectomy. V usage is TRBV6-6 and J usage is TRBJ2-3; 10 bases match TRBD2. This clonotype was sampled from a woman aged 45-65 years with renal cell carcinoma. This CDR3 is CASTWTSGQPTDTQYF. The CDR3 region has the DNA TGTGCCAGCACTTGGACTAGCGGACAACCCACAGATACGCAGTATTTT.